This passage covers 27 T cell receptor beta chains from one sample sequenced in a study of blood T cell repertoires in COVID-19. The protocol was immunoSEQ multiplex PCR, while the TCRdb copy is restricted to in-frame clones and leaves out a portion. The sample includes fewer than 250,000 clones, around four fifths seen only once; the top ten take about 2.5%. The specimen was peripheral blood. The receptor set was obtained from a woman between 70 and 85 years old with active or convalescent COVID-19.

The J gene is TRBJ2-5, the V gene TRBV5-1; D gene unclear. Trimming took off 0 bases at V and 1 base at J, with 13 bases between the two ends. CDR1 SGHRS and CDR2 YFSETQ come from the germline V gene. This CDR3 has 16 residues. The CDR3: CASSLGDSAFQETQYF. For the CDR3, the DNA is TGCGCCAGCAGCTTGGGTGATAGTGCCTTCCAAGAGACCCAGTACTTC.

The CDR3 loop is CASSYSRGDVGYTF. The CDR3 DNA reads as TGTGCCAGCAGTTACTCCCGGGGGGACGTTGGCTACACCTTC. The V gene is TRBV6-5, the J gene TRBJ1-2; D is possibly TRBD1 (5 bases). V lost 0 bases and J 7 bases, leaving 12 bases between the germline ends. CDR3 length: 14 residues. Germline assignment: CDR1 MNHEY and CDR2 SVGAGI.

CDR3 in amino acids: CASSYTRGSYEDTQYF. CDR3 nucleotides: TGTGCCAGCAGTTACACCCGAGGGAGCTATGAGGATACGCAGTATTTT. This chain links TRBV6-5 with TRBJ2-3, with D perhaps matching TRBD2 (5 bases). Germline V lookup: CDR1 MNHEY, CDR2 SVGAGI. Trimming removed 2 bases at V and 6 bases at J, with 18 bases between. The CDR3 is 16 residues long.

In regard to this clone: One end of the junction varies from germline; a read error may be responsible. The chain links TRBV7-8 to TRBJ2-5; TRBD1 might be the D (5 bases). The CDR3 covers 14 residues. CDR1 is SGHVS, CDR2 FQNEAQ, per germline. The CDR3 region has the DNA TGTGCCAGCAGCTTCACAGGCCCATATGAGGCCCATGACTTC. Amino acids: CASSFTGPYEAHDF.

V usage is TRBV9 and J usage is TRBJ2-1; perhaps TRBD2 as D (6 bases). The CDR3 totals 16 residues. V lost 0 bases to trimming and J lost 0 bases, with 10 bases between them. Germline V lookup: CDR1 SGDLS, CDR2 YYNGEE. CDR3 DNA: TGTGCCAGCAGCGTAGAACAGCGGGCCTCCTACAATGAGCAGTTCTTC. It codes for CASSVEQRASYNEQFF.

The sample holds one count of this clone. The chain links TRBV28 to TRBJ1-2, with D tentatively TRBD1 (5 bases). The CDR3 length is 14 residues. V shed 2 bases and J shed 8 bases, with 15 bases lying between them. The germline V gene encodes CDR1 MDHEN and CDR2 SYDVKM. This chain's CDR3 is CASSLPQGWEGYTF. Written as DNA, the CDR3 is TGTGCCAGCAGTTTACCCCAGGGATGGGAAGGCTACACCTTC.

This clone was picked up a small number of times. At the DNA level, this CDR3 is encoded by other sequences in the same sample as well. This chain connects TRBV27 to TRBJ2-7; 9 nucleotides line up with TRBD1. CDR3 length: 14 amino acids. V lost 6 bases, J lost 2 bases, and 5 bases stayed unmatched. The germline gives CDR1 MNHEY, CDR2 SMNVEV (reference sequence). CDR3 in DNA: TGTGCCAGCAGCTCCCGGGACAGGGCCTACGAGCAGTACTTC. It specifies CASSSRDRAYEQYF.

The rearrangement joins TRBV5-1 to TRBJ1-4; D is unclear. V shed 0 bases and J shed 5 bases, with 5 bases lying between them. The CDR3 runs 13 residues. In germline, CDR1 is SGHRS, CDR2 YFSETQ. The DNA of the CDR3 is TGCGCCAGCAGCTTGGACCAGAATGAAAAACTGTTTTTT. It is translated as CASSLDQNEKLFF.

This rearrangement joins TRBV6-6 to TRBJ1-1; 9 bases line up with TRBD1. The CDR3 loop spans 13 amino acids. CDR1 is MNHNY and CDR2 is SVGAGI in the germline V gene (reference sequence). Trimming took 11 bases from V and 3 from J; bases not matched to a gene: 7. For the CDR3, the DNA is TGTGCCGGACAGGGGTCGACGTACACTGAAGCTTTCTTT. Translating it yields CAGQGSTYTEAFF.

The sample holds one count of this clone. The V call is TRBV5-5, the J call TRBJ1-1; 9 bases match TRBD1. CDR1 SGHKS and CDR2 YYEKEE come from the germline V gene (reference sequence). Trimming cost V 2 bases and J 4 bases; bases outside gene matches: 6. The CDR3 is 15 amino acids. CDR3 coding DNA: TGTGCCAGCAGCTTTATGGGACAGGGCACCACTGAAGCTTTCTTT. It specifies CASSFMGQGTTEAFF.

The chain uses TRBV28 and TRBJ2-1, with 11 bases matching TRBD2. This CDR3 contains 17 residues. The V gene end was trimmed by 6 bases and the J gene end by 3 bases; junction bases not matched to a gene: 10. In germline, CDR1 is MDHEN, CDR2 SYDVKM. CDR3 sequence (DNA): TGTGCCAGCAGCTTCCTAAGGGGGACTAGCGGCTACAATGAGCAGTTCTTC. This translates into CASSFLRGTSGYNEQFF.

V gene TRBV5-1 combines with J gene TRBJ2-1; TRBD1 aligns across 8 bases. The CDR3 is made up of 16 amino acids. Germline-derived CDR1 and CDR2 are SGHRS and YFSETQ. With 4 bases clipped from V and 6 bases from J, the junction kept 12 bases outside the gene matches. CDR3 in DNA: TGCGCCAGCAGCCTTCCAGGGGGCGTGGCGAGCAATGAGCAGTTCTTC. Protein: CASSLPGGVASNEQFF.

This chain links TRBV29-1 with TRBJ2-2, with 7 bases lining up with TRBD2. Germline V gene sequence: CDR1 SQVTM, CDR2 ANQGSEA. The CDR3 is made up of 13 amino acids. Trimming took 6 bases from V and 2 from J; bases not matched to a gene: 3. The CDR3 here is CSVGLQNTGELFF. As DNA, the CDR3 is TGCAGCGTGGGACTACAAAACACCGGGGAGCTGTTTTTT.

The V gene is TRBV28, the J gene TRBJ1-1; 10 nucleotides line up with TRBD1. V was pared by 5 bases and J by 4 bases, with 7 bases of the junction left unmatched. Germline assignment: CDR1 MDHEN and CDR2 SYDVKM. This CDR3 region has 15 residues. CDR3 DNA: TGTGCCAGCAGTCTACCGGGACAGGGGTTCACTGAAGCTTTCTTT. It specifies CASSLPGQGFTEAFF. Full variable domain (remainder filled in from reference TRBV28 and TRBJ1-1): DVKVTQSSRYLVKRTGEKVFLECVQDMDHENMFWYRQDPGLGLRLIYFSYDVKMKEKGDIPEGYSVSREKKERFSLILESASTNQTSMYLCASSLPGQGFTEAFFGQGTRLTVV.

This chain joins TRBV4-1 and TRBJ2-5; a weak D match, TRBD1 (6 bases). Germline lookup yields CDR1 MGHRA and CDR2 YSYEKL. The CDR3 has 14 residues. The germline V and J ends were trimmed by 0 bases and 14 bases, with 19 bases remaining between them. As DNA, the CDR3 is TGCGCCAGCAGCCAAGAACGTATAGGGGGACATCTTTACTTC. This encodes CASSQERIGGHLYF.

This clone occurred a few times. The chain combines TRBV20-1 with TRBJ1-6, with TRBD1 as a possible D gene (6 bases). Trimming removed 8 bases at V and 7 bases at J, with 9 bases between. Looked up from germline, CDR1 is DFQATT and CDR2 is SNEGSKA (reference sequence). The CDR3 contains 11 residues. The CDR3 is CSTGWNSPLHF. CDR3 in DNA: TGCAGTACAGGGTGGAATTCACCCCTCCACTTT.

The V and J genes are TRBV9 and TRBJ2-5; D is possibly TRBD2 (5 bases). Between the trimmed V and J ends, which lost 0 bases and 5 bases, there was a span of 14 bases. The CDR3 length is 15 residues. Germline V CDR1 and CDR2: SGDLS, YYNGEE. CDR3 sequence (DNA): TGTGCCAGCAGCGTAGGTACAGCGTCGGGGGAGACCCAGTACTTC. Translation gives CASSVGTASGETQYF.

The gene calls are TRBV4-1 and TRBJ1-2, with D maybe TRBD1 (5 bases). This CDR3 spans 15 amino acids. Trimming stripped 2 bases from V and 0 bases from J, with 10 bases between. Germline CDR1 is MGHRA and CDR2 is YSYEKL. The CDR3 DNA reads as TGCGCCAGCAGCCAACTACACAGGACTAACTATGGCTACACCTTC. This translates into CASSQLHRTNYGYTF.

This clone turned up a few times. The V and J genes are TRBV5-1 and TRBJ2-3, with 8 bases identical to TRBD2. CDR1 SGHRS and CDR2 YFSETQ come from the germline V gene. The trim removed 6 bases at V and 4 bases at J, leaving 7 bases unmatched. The CDR3 sequence is 14 residues long. As DNA, the CDR3 is TGCGCCAGCACGGTTAGCGGGATGGCAGATACGCAGTATTTT. This translates into CASTVSGMADTQYF.

This clone showed up just once. The chain recombines TRBV5-1 with TRBJ2-3; 13 bases align to TRBD2. J gave up 3 bases and V 3 bases, and 4 bases lay outside the gene matches. CDR1 SGHRS and CDR2 YFSETQ come from the germline V gene. The CDR3 loop spans 16 amino acids. CDR3 loop: CASSWTSGSGTDTQYF. The DNA of the CDR3 is TGCGCCAGCAGCTGGACTAGCGGGAGTGGAACAGATACGCAGTATTTT.

This clone came up once. The chain recombines TRBV28 with TRBJ2-1; 10 nucleotides match TRBD2. Germline-derived CDR1 and CDR2 are MDHEN and SYDVKM. The CDR3 runs to 14 residues. Trimming took 5 bases from V and 15 from J; bases not matched to a gene: 13. The chain's CDR3 is CASSPQQSGRGRFF. The CDR3, as DNA: TGTGCCAGCAGTCCCCAGCAAAGCGGGAGGGGGAGGTTCTTC. Using reference TRBV28 and TRBJ2-1 for the parts outside the CDR3, the full variable domain is DVKVTQSSRYLVKRTGEKVFLECVQDMDHENMFWYRQDPGLGLRLIYFSYDVKMKEKGDIPEGYSVSREKKERFSLILESASTNQTSMYLCASSPQQSGRGRFFGPGTRLTVL.

The chain has TRBV7-2 and TRBJ1-1, with 9 bases fitting TRBD1. In germline, CDR1 is SGHTA, CDR2 FQGNSA. This CDR3 spans 13 amino acids. Germline trimming cut 6 bases from V and 3 bases from J; bases unmatched to any gene: 2. CDR3 bases: TGTGCCAGCAGATGGACAGGGGACACTGAAGCTTTCTTT. The encoded protein is CASRWTGDTEAFF.

The chain links TRBV12-5 to TRBJ1-1; the D gene is possibly TRBD1 (6 bases). The CDR3 has 14 residues. Germline V CDR1 and CDR2: LGHNT, FRNRAP. Trimming shortened V by 7 bases and J by 4 bases, and 16 bases separated the two germline ends. The CDR3 region is CASAPDSLLTEAFF. The CDR3 DNA is TGTGCTAGTGCCCCGGACAGTCTTCTCACTGAAGCTTTCTTT. The full variable domain, rest sourced from reference TRBV12-5 and TRBJ1-1, is DARVTQTPRHKVTEMGQEVTMRCQPILGHNTVFWYRQTMMQGLELLAYFRNRAPLDDSGMPKDRFSAEMPDATLATLKIQPSEPRDSAVYFCASAPDSLLTEAFFGQGTRLTVV.

The chain is built from TRBV7-2 and TRBJ2-1; TRBD2 aligns across 11 bases. After removal of 6 bases from V and 1 base from J, the junction contained 2 bases not matched to a gene. This CDR3 region has 15 residues. Germline assignment: CDR1 SGHTA and CDR2 FQGNSA. The CDR3 DNA follows: TGTGCCAGCAGGTCTAGCGGGGGGTCCTACAATGAGCAGTTCTTC. It encodes CASRSSGGSYNEQFF.

This clone has only one observation. This chain connects TRBV7-3 to TRBJ2-1; tentatively, D is TRBD2 (6 bases). Trimming pared 5 bases from V and 5 bases from J, leaving 16 bases between. Germline CDR1 SGHTA, CDR2 FQGTGA. This CDR3 comprises 15 residues. The CDR3 DNA follows: TGTGCCAGCAGCATCGTCGGGACTGTCGACAATGAGCAGTTCTTC. Amino acids: CASSIVGTVDNEQFF.

The V call is TRBV10-2, the J call TRBJ1-5, with a weak D call TRBD1 (6 bases). Germline lookup yields CDR1 WSHSY and CDR2 SAAADI. V was pared by 6 bases and J by 2 bases, with 17 bases between. This CDR3 has 16 residues. CDR3 DNA: TGCGCCAGCAGCGTCTCGGGGGGCTGGGGCAATCAGCCCCAGCATTTT. Translating gives CASSVSGGWGNQPQHF.

As regards this clone: One end of the junction fails to match germline, which may point to a read error. This chain uses TRBV7-9 with TRBJ2-1, with a tentative D call TRBD2 (5 bases). Germline CDR1 SEHNR, CDR2 FQNEAQ (reference sequence). This CDR3 is built from 18 residues. The CDR3: CASSFPERGTHSHNEQFF. The DNA of the CDR3 is TGTGCCAGCAGCTTCCCCGAACGGGGAACACACTCCCACAATGAGCAGTTCTTC. Variable domain in full (rest from reference TRBV7-9 and TRBJ2-1): DTGVSQNPRHKITKRGQNVTFRCDPISEHNRLYWYRQTLGQGPEFLTYFQNEAQLEKSRLLSDRFSAERPKGSFSTLEIQRTEQGDSAMYLCASSFPERGTHSHNEQFFGPGTRLTVL.